The clone carrying this TCR beta chain appeared a few times. Its cognate antigen is unknown. This sample was taken from a study of CD8+ T cells in alopecia areata. Cell sorting on a FACSAria was used to separate CD4+ and CD8+ T cells from the PBMCs. The CDR3 is 13 amino acids. The germline CDR1 and CDR2 sequences are SGHVS and FQNEAQ. V gave up 1 base and J gave up 7 bases, with 11 bases separating them. Investigators isolated RNA and reverse transcribed it into cDNA to act as the sequencing template. Assay: immunoSEQ multiplex PCR; the TCRdb copy retains only in-frame clones and omits some. The table lists 130,000 to 150,000 clones, around 62% of them singletons. Findings and caveats of the study: Mice gave a clearer picture of TCR sharing than patients did, possibly for HLA-related reasons. Sequencing of scalp samples also includes resident alphabeta T cells from normal skin. Lesional tissue from the scalp (especially in alopecia totalis/universalis) showed higher clonality than normal scalp.

The TCR comes from a human donor in good health. This chain joins TRBV7-8 and TRBJ2-7; no clear D. The sample was CD8+ T cells sorted from blood. The CDR3: CASSLGLGSEQYF. As DNA, the CDR3 is TGTGCCAGCAGCTTAGGTCTCGGTAGTGAGCAGTACTTC.